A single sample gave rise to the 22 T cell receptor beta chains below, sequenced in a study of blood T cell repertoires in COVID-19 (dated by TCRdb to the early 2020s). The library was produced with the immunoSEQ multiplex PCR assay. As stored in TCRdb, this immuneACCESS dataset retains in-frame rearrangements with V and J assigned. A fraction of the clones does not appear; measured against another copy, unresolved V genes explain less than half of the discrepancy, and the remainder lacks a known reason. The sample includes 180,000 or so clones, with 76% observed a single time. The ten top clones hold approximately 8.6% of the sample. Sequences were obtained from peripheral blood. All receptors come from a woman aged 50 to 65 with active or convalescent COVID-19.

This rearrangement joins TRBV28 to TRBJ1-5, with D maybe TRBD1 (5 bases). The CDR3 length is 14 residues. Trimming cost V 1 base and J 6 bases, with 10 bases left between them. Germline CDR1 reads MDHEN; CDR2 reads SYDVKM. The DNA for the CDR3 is TGTGCCAGCAGTTTATCTGGGGGGGGTCAGCCCCAGCATTTT. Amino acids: CASSLSGGGQPQHF. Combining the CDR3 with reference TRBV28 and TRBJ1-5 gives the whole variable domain DVKVTQSSRYLVKRTGEKVFLECVQDMDHENMFWYRQDPGLGLRLIYFSYDVKMKEKGDIPEGYSVSREKKERFSLILESASTNQTSMYLCASSLSGGGQPQHFGDGTRLSIL.

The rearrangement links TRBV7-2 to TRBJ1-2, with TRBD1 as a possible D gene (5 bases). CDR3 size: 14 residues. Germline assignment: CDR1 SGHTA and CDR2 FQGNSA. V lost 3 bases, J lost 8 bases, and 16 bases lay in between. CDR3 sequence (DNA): TGTGCCAGCAGCTTCGGGGGGTCCAATCGGGGCTACACCTTC. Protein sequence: CASSFGGSNRGYTF. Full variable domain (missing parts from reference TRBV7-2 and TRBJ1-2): GAGVSQSPSNKVTEKGKDVELRCDPISGHTALYWYRQSLGQGLEFLIYFQGNSAPDKSGLPSDRFSAERTGGSVSTLTIQRTQQEDSAVYLCASSFGGSNRGYTFGSGTRLTVV.

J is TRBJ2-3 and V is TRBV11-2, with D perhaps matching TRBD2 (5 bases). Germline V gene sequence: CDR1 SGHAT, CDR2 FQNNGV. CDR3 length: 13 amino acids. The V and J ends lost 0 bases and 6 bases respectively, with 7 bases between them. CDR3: CASSLESGDTQYF. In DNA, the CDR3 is TGTGCCAGCAGCTTAGAATCGGGGGATACGCAGTATTTT.

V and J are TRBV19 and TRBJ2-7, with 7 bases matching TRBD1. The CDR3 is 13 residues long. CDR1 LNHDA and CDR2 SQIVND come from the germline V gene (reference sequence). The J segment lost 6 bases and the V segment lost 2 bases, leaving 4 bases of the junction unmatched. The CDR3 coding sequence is TGTGCCAGTAGTATAAGGGGGCGAACCGAGCAGTACTTC. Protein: CASSIRGRTEQYF. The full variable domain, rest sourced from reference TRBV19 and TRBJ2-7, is DGGITQSPKYLFRKEGQNVTLSCEQNLNHDAMYWYRQDPGQGLRLIYYSQIVNDFQKGDIAEGYSVSREKKESFPLTVTSAQKNPTAFYLCASSIRGRTEQYFGPGTRLTVT.

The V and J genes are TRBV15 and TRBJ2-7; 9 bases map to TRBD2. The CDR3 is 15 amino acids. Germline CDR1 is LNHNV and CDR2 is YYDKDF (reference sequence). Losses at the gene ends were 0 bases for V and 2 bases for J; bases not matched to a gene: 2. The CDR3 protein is CATSREVAGAYEQYF. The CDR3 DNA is TGTGCCACCAGCAGAGAGGTAGCGGGGGCCTACGAGCAGTACTTC.

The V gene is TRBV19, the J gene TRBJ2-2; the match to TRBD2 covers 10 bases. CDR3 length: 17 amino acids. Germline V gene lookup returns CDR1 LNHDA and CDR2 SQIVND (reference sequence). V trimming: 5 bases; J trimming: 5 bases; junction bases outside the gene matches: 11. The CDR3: CASSPNGSGRRTGELFF. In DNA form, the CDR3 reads TGTGCCAGTAGTCCCAATGGTAGCGGGAGGCGAACCGGGGAGCTGTTTTTT.

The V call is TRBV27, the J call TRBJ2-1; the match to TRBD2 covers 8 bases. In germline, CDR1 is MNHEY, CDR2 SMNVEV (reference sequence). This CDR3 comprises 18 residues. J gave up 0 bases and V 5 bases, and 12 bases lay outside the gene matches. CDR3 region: CASSPRGLAFGSYNEQFF. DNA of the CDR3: TGTGCCAGCAGTCCCCGTGGACTAGCCTTCGGCTCCTACAATGAGCAGTTCTTC.

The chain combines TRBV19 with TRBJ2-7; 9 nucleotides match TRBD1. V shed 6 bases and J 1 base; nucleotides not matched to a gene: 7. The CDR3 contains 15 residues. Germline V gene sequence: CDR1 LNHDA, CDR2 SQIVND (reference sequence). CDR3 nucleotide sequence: TGTGCCAGTAGCCTGGGACAGGGTATTTCCTACGAGCAGTACTTC. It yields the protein CASSLGQGISYEQYF.

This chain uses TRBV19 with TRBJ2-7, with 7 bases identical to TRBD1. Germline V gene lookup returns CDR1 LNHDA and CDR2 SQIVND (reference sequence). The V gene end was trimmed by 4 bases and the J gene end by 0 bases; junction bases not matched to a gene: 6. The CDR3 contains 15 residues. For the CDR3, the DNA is TGTGCCAGTAGTAAATCCGGGACAGCCTCCTACGAGCAGTACTTC. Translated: CASSKSGTASYEQYF.

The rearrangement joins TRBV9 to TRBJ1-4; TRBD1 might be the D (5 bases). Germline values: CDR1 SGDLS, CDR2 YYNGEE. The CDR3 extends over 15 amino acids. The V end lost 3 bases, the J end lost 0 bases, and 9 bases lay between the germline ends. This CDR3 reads CASSATVSTNEKLFF. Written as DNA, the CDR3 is TGTGCCAGCAGCGCGACAGTCTCAACTAATGAAAAACTGTTTTTT. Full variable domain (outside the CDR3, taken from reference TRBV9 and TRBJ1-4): DSGVTQTPKHLITATGQRVTLRCSPRSGDLSVYWYQQSLDQGLQFLIQYYNGEERAKGNILERFSAQQFPDLHSELNLSSLELGDSALYFCASSATVSTNEKLFFGSGTQLSVL.

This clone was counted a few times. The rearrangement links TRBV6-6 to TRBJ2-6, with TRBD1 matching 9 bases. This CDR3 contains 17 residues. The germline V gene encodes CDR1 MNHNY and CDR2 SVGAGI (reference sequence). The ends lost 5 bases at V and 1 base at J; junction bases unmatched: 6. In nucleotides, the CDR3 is TGTGCCAGCAGTCCGACAGGGGGTTTGTCTGGGGCCAACGTCCTGACTTTC. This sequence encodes CASSPTGGLSGANVLTF.

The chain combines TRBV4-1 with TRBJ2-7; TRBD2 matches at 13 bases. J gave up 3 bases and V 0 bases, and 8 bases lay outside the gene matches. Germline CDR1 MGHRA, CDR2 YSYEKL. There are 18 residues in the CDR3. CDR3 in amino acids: CASSQDIPGLAGDYEQYF. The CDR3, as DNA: TGCGCCAGCAGCCAAGATATACCCGGACTAGCGGGAGACTACGAGCAGTACTTC.

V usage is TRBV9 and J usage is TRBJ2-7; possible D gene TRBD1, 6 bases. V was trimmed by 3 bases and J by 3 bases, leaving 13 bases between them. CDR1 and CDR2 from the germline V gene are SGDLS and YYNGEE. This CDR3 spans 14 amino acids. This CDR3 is CASSGRTDDYEQYF. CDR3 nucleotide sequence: TGTGCCAGCAGCGGACGGACAGATGACTACGAGCAGTACTTC.

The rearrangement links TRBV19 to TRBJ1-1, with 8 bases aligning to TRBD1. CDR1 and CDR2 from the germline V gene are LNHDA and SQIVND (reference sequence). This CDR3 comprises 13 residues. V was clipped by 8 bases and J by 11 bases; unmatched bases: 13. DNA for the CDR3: TGTGCCAGTGAAGGACAGGGCCCCTCCTCGGCTTTCTTT. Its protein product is CASEGQGPSSAFF. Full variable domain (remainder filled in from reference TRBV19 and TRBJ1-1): DGGITQSPKYLFRKEGQNVTLSCEQNLNHDAMYWYRQDPGQGLRLIYYSQIVNDFQKGDIAEGYSVSREKKESFPLTVTSAQKNPTAFYLCASEGQGPSSAFFGQGTRLTVV.

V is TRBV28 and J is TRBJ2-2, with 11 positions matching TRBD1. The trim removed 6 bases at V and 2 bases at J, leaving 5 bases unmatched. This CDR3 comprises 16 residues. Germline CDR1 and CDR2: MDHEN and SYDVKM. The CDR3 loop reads CASRRTGGINTGELFF. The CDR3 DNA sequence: TGTGCCAGCAGGCGGACAGGGGGCATCAACACCGGGGAGCTGTTTTTT.

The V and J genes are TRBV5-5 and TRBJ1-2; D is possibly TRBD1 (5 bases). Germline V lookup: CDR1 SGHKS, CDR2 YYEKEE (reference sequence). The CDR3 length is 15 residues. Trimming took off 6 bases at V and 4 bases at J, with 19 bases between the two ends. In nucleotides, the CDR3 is TGTGCCAGCACCTGGGGGACGGGGGTGAGCTATGGCTACACCTTC. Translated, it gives CASTWGTGVSYGYTF. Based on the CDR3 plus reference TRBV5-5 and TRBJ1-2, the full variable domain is DAGVTQSPTHLIKTRGQQVTLRCSPISGHKSVSWYQQVLGQGPQFIFQYYEKEERGRGNFPDRFSARQFPNYSSELNVNALLLGDSALYLCASTWGTGVSYGYTFGSGTRLTVV.

CDR3 in amino acids: CASSPPPWPEVGEQFF. The CDR3 DNA reads as TGCGCCAGCAGCCCGCCCCCCTGGCCGGAGGTGGGTGAGCAGTTCTTC. This chain uses TRBV4-1 with TRBJ2-1, with D possibly matching TRBD2 (5 bases). This CDR3 comprises 16 residues. V gave up 4 bases and J gave up 9 bases, with 22 bases separating them. Germline V gene sequence: CDR1 MGHRA, CDR2 YSYEKL.

CDR3 DNA sequence: TGTGCCAGCAGTGAGAGGGGGTTTGGCACTGAAGCTTTCTTT. Protein: CASSERGFGTEAFF. The V call is TRBV6-1, the J call TRBJ1-1, with D perhaps TRBD1 (6 bases). Germline lookup yields CDR1 MNHNS and CDR2 SASEGT. With 3 bases removed from V and 4 bases from J, the gap between germline ends came to 12 bases. The CDR3 has 14 amino acids.

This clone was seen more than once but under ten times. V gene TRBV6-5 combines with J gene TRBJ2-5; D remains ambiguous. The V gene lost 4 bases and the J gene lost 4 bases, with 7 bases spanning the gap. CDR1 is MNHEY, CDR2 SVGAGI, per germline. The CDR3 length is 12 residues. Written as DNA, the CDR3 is TGTGCCAGCAGTTTGAGAGGAGAGACCCAGTACTTC. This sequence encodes CASSLRGETQYF.

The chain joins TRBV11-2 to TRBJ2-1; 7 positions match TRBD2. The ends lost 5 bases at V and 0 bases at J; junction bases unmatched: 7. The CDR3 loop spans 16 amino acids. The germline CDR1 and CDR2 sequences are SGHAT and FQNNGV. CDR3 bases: TGTGCCAGCAGCCAGCGGGACGGGCTCTCCTACAATGAGCAGTTCTTC. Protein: CASSQRDGLSYNEQFF.

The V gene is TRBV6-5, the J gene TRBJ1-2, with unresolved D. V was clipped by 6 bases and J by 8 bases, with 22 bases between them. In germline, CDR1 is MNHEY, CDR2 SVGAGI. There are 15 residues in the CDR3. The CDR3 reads CASSPTPRILSGYTF. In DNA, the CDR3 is TGTGCCAGCAGCCCCACCCCCAGGATTCTTTCGGGCTACACCTTC.

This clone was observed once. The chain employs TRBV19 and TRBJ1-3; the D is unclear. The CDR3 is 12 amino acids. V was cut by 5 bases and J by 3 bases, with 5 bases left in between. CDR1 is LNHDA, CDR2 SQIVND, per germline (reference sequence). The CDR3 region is CASSPGGNTIYF. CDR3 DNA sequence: TGTGCCAGTAGTCCGGGTGGAAACACCATATATTTT.